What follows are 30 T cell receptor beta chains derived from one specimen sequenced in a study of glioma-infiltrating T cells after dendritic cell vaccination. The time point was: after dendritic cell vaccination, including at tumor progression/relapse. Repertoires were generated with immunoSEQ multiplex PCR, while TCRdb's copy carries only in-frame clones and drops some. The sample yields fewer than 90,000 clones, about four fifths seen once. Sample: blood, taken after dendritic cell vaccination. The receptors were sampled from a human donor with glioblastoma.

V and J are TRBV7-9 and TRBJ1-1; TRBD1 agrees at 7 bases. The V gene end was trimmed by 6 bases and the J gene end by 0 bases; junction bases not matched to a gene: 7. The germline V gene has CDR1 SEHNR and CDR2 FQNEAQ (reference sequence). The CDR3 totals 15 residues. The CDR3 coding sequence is TGTGCCAGCAGTTATGGGACAGCTCTGAACACTGAAGCTTTCTTT. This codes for CASSYGTALNTEAFF.

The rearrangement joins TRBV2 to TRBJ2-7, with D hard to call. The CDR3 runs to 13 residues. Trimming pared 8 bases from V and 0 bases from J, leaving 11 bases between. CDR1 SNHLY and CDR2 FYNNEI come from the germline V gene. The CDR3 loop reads CASSALGSYEQYF. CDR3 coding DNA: TGTGCCAGCTCTGCCCTCGGCTCCTACGAGCAGTACTTC. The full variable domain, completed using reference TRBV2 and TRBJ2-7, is EPEVTQTPSHQVTQMGQEVILRCVPISNHLYFYWYRQILGQKVEFLVSFYNNEISEKSEIFDDQFSVERPDGSNFTLKIRSTKLEDSAMYFCASSALGSYEQYFGPGTRLTVT.

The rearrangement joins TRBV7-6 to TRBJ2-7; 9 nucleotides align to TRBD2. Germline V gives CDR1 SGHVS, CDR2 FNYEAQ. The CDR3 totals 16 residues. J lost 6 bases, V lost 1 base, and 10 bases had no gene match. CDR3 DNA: TGTGCCAGCAGCTTAGTGGCGGGGGGGCCAACTGCCGAGCAGTACTTC. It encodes CASSLVAGGPTAEQYF.

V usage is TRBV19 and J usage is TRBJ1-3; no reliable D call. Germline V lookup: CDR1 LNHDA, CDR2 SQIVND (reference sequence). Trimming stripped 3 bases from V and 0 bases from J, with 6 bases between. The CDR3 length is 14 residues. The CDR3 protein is CASSILVSGNTIYF. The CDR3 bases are TGTGCCAGTAGTATCCTAGTCTCTGGAAACACCATATATTTT.

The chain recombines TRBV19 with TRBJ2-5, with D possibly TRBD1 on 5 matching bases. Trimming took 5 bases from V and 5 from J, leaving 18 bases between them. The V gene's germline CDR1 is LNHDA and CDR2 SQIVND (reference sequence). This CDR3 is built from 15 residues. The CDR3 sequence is CASSRQLRAPETQYF. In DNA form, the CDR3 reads TGTGCCAGTAGTCGACAGCTTAGGGCCCCTGAGACCCAGTACTTC. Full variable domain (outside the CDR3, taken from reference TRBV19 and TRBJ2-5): DGGITQSPKYLFRKEGQNVTLSCEQNLNHDAMYWYRQDPGQGLRLIYYSQIVNDFQKGDIAEGYSVSREKKESFPLTVTSAQKNPTAFYLCASSRQLRAPETQYFGPGTRLLVL.

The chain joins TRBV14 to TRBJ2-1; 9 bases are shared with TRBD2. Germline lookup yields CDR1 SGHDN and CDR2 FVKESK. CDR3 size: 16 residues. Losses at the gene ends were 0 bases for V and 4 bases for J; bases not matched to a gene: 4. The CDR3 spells CASSQDETSGYNEQFF. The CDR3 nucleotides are TGTGCCAGCAGCCAAGATGAGACTAGCGGATACAATGAGCAGTTCTTC.

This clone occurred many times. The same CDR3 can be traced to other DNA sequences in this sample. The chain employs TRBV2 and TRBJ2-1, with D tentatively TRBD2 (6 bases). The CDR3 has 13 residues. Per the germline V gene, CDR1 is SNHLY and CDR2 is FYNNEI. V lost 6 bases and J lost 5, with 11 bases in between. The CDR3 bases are TGTGCCAGCAGCCAGGGACTCAACAATGAGCAGTTCTTC. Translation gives CASSQGLNNEQFF.

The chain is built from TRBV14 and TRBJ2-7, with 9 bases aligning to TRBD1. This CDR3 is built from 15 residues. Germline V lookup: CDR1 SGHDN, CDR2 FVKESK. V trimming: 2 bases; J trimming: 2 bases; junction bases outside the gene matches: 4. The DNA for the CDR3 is TGTGCCAGCAGCCAAACTGGGACAGGGCCCTACGAGCAGTACTTC. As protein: CASSQTGTGPYEQYF.

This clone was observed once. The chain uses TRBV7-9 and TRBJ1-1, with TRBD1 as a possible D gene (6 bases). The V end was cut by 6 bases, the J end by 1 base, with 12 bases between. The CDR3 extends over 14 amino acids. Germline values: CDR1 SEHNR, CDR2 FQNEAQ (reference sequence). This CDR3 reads CASRGGGQNTEAFF. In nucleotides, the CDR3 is TGTGCCAGCAGGGGCGGGGGACAGAACACTGAAGCTTTCTTT.

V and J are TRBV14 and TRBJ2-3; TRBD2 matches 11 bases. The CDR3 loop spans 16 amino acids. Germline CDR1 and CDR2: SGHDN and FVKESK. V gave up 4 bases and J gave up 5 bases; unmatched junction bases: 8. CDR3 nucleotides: TGTGCCAGCAGCCCTTTACTAGCGGGGGAAAGAGATACGCAGTATTTT. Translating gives CASSPLLAGERDTQYF.

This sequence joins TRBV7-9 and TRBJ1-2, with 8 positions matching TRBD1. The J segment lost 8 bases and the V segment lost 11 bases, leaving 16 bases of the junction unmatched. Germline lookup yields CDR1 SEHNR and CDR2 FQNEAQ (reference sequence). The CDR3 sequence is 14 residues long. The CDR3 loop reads CAGGGTGKRLGYTF. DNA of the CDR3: TGTGCCGGGGGGGGGACAGGTAAAAGACTCGGCTACACCTTC.

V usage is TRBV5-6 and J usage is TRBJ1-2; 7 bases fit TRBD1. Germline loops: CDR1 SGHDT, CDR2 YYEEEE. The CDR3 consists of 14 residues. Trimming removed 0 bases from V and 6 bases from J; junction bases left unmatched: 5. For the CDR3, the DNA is TGTGCCAGCAGCTTGGTGGGGGACAGAGATGGCTACACCTTC. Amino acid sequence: CASSLVGDRDGYTF. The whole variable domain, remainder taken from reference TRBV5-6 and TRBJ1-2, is DAGVTQSPTHLIKTRGQQVTLRCSPKSGHDTVSWYQQALGQGPQFIFQYYEEEERQRGNFPDRFSGHQFPNYSSELNVNALLLGDSALYLCASSLVGDRDGYTFGSGTRLTVV.

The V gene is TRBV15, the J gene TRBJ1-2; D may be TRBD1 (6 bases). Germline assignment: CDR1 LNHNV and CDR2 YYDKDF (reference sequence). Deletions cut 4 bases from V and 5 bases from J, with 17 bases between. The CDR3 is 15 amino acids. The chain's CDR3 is CATSITPGAEYGYTF. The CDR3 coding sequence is TGTGCCACCAGCATTACCCCAGGGGCGGAGTATGGCTACACCTTC.

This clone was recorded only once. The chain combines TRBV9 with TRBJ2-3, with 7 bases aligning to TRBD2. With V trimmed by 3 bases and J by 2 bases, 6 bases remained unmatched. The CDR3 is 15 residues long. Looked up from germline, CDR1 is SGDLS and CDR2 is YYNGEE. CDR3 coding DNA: TGTGCCAGCAGCGGACAACGGGGGGTCACAGATACGCAGTATTTT. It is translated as CASSGQRGVTDTQYF.

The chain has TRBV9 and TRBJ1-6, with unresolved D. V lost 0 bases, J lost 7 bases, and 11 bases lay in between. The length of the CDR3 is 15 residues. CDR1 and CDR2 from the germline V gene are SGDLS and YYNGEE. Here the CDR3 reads CASSVDPTGNSPLHF. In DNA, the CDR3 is TGTGCCAGCAGCGTAGACCCCACCGGGAATTCACCCCTCCACTTT.

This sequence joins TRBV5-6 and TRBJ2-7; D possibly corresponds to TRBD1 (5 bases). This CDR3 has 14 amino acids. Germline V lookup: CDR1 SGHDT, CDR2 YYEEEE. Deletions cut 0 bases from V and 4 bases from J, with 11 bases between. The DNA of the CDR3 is TGTGCCAGCAGCTTGGTGGACACCGCTTACGAGCAGTACTTC. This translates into CASSLVDTAYEQYF. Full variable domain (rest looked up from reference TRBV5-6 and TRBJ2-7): DAGVTQSPTHLIKTRGQQVTLRCSPKSGHDTVSWYQQALGQGPQFIFQYYEEEERQRGNFPDRFSGHQFPNYSSELNVNALLLGDSALYLCASSLVDTAYEQYFGPGTRLTVT.

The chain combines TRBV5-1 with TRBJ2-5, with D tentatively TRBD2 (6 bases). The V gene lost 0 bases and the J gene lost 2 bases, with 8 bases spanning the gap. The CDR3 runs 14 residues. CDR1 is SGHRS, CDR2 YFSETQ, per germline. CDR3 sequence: CASSLGGEQETQYF. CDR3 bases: TGCGCCAGCAGCTTGGGCGGGGAACAAGAGACCCAGTACTTC.

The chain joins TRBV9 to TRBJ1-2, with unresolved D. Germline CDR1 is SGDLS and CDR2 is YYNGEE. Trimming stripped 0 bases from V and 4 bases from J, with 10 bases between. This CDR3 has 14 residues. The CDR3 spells CASSVALQSYGYTF. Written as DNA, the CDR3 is TGTGCCAGCAGCGTAGCCCTCCAGTCCTATGGCTACACCTTC.

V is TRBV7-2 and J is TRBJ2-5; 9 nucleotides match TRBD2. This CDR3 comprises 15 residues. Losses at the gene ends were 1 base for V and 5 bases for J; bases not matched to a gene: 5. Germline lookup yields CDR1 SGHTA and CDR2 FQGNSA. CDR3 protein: CASSLEASGAETQYF. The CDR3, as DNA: TGTGCCAGCAGCTTAGAGGCTAGCGGGGCCGAGACCCAGTACTTC.

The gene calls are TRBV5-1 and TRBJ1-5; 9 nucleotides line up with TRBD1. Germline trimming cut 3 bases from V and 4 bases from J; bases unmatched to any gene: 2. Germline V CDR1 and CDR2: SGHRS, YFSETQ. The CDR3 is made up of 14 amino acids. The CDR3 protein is CASSYGQGNQPQHF. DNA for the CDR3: TGCGCCAGCAGCTACGGACAGGGGAATCAGCCCCAGCATTTT.

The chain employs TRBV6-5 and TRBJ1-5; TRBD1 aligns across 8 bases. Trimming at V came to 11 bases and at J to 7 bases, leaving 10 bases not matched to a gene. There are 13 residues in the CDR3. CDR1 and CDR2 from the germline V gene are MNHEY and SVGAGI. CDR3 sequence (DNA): TGTGCCGGCACAGGGGGTCACGGCCAGCCCCAGCATTTT. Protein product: CAGTGGHGQPQHF.

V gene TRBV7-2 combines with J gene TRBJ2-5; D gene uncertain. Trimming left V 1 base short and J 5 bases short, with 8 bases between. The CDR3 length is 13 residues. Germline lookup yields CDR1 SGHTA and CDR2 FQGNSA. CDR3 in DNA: TGTGCCAGCAGCTTAGTAGTTACCGAGACCCAGTACTTC. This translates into CASSLVVTETQYF. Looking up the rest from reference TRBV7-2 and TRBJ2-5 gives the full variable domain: GAGVSQSPSNKVTEKGKDVELRCDPISGHTALYWYRQSLGQGLEFLIYFQGNSAPDKSGLPSDRFSAERTGGSVSTLTIQRTQQEDSAVYLCASSLVVTETQYFGPGTRLLVL.

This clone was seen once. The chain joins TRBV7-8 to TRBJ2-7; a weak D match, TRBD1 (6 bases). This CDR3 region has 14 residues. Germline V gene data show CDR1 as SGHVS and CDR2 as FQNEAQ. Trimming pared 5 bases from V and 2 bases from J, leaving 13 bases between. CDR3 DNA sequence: TGTGCCAGCAGCCTCGGGGCAGGGGCCTACGAGCAGTACTTC. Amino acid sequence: CASSLGAGAYEQYF.

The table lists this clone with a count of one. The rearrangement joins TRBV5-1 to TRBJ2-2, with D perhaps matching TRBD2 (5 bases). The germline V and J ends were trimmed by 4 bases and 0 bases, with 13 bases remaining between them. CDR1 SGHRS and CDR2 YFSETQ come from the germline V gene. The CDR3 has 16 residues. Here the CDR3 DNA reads TGCGCCAGCAGCCCAACTAGGGCGACGAACACCGGGGAGCTGTTTTTT. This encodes CASSPTRATNTGELFF.

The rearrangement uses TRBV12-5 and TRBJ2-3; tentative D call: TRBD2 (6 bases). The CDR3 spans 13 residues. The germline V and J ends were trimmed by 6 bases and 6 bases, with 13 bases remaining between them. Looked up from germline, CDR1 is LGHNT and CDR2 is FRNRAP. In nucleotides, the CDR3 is TGTGCTAGTGGGGTGACTAGAAGGGATACGCAGTATTTT. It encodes CASGVTRRDTQYF. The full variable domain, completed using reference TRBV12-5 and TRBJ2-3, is DARVTQTPRHKVTEMGQEVTMRCQPILGHNTVFWYRQTMMQGLELLAYFRNRAPLDDSGMPKDRFSAEMPDATLATLKIQPSEPRDSAVYFCASGVTRRDTQYFGPGTRLTVL.

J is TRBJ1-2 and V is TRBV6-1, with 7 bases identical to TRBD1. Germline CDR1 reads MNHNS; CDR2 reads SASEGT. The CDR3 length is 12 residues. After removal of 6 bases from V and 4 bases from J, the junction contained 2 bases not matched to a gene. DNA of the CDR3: TGTGCCAGCAGGGGGGACAGCTATGGCTACACCTTC. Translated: CASRGDSYGYTF.

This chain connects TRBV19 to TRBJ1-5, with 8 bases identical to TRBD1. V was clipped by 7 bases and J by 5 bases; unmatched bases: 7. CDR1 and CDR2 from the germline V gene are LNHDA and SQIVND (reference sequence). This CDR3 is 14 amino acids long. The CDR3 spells CASTMSGQDQPQHF. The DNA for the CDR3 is TGTGCCAGTACCATGTCGGGACAGGATCAGCCCCAGCATTTT.

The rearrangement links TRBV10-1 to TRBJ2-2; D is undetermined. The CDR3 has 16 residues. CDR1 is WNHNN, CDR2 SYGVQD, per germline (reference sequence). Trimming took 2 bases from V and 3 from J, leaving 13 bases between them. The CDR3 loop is CASSEQCRRYTGELFF. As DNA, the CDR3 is TGCGCCAGCAGTGAGCAGTGTCGCAGGTACACCGGGGAGCTGTTTTTT.

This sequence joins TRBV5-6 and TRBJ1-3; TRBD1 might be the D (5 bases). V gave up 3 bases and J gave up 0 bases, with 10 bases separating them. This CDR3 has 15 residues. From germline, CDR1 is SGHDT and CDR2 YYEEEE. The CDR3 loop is CASSWTPSSGNTIYF. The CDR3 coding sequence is TGTGCCAGCAGCTGGACACCGAGCTCTGGAAACACCATATATTTT.

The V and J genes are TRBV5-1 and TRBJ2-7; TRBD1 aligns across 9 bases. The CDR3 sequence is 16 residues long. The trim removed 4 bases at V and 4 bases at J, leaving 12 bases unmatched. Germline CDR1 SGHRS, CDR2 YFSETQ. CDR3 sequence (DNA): TGCGCCAGCAGCGGGGGAGACAGGGGGGAAATTTACGAGCAGTACTTC. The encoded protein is CASSGGDRGEIYEQYF.